This TCR beta chain originates from a study of T cell responses to AZD1222 COVID-19 vaccine. The study's findings and limits: Possibly, clonal diversity was underestimated; donors were largely white British and included more females. Baseline serology detected seropositivity in only six or seven AZD1222 recipients. Elevations in Spike-specific TCR breadth and depth followed administration of two AZD1222 doses. Reportedly, nearly half of unique spike TCRs recognized epitopes outside B.1.351/B.1.1.7 mutations.

CDR3 length: 13 residues. Germline-derived CDR1 and CDR2 are MNHEY and SVGAGI. The ends were cut back, 6 bases at V and 0 bases at J, with 9 bases in the middle. As to this clone: Its target is not known.

Method: immunoSEQ multiplex PCR; TCRdb's copy keeps in-frame clones and lacks some. The profile shows 150,000 to 200,000 clones, around nine tenths of them singletons. Sequenced material: peripheral blood, taken 28 days after the second dose of the MenACWY control vaccine. This chain uses TRBV6-5 with TRBJ2-7, with TRBD1 as a possible D gene (5 bases). This clonotype was sampled from an adult who received the MenACWY meningococcal vaccine as a control. CDR3 nucleotide sequence: TGTGCCAGCAGAGGGGCCCACTCCTACGAGCAGTACTTC. This encodes CASRGAHSYEQYF.